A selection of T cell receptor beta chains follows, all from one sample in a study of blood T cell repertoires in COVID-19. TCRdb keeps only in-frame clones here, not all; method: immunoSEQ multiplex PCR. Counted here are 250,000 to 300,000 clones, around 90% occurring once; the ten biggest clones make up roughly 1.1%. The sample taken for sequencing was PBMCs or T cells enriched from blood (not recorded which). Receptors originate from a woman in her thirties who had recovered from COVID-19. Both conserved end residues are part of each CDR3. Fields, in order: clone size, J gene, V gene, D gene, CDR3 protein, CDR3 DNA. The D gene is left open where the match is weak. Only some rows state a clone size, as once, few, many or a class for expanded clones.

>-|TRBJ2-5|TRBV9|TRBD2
CASSPGLAGEETQYF
TGTGCCAGCAGCCCCGGACTAGCGGGAGAAGAGACCCAGTACTTC
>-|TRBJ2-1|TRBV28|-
CASSLDRNFYNEQFF
TGTGCCAGCAGTTTAGACAGGAACTTCTACAATGAGCAGTTCTTC
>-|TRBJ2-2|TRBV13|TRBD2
CANSLQILAGGPADTGELFF
TGTGCCAACAGCTTACAAATATTAGCGGGAGGGCCCGCGGACACCGGGGAGCTGTTTTTT
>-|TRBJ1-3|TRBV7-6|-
CASSLGPDLQGNTIYF
TGTGCCAGCAGCTTAGGCCCAGATCTCCAGGGAAACACCATATATTTT
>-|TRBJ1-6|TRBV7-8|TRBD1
CASSLSGTGVSPLHF
TGTGCCAGCAGCTTATCCGGGACAGGGGTTTCACCCCTCCACTTT
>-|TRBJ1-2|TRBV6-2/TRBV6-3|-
CASSWAAYGYTF
TGTGCCAGCAGCTGGGCCGCATATGGCTACACCTTC
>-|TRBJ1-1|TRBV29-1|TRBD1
CSVIHGQGAASTEAFF
TGCAGCGTCATCCACGGACAGGGGGCTGCTAGCACTGAAGCTTTCTTT
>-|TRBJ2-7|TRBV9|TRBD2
CASSVDGRLAGGNEQYF
TGTGCCAGCAGCGTAGATGGCAGACTAGCGGGAGGGAACGAGCAGTACTTC
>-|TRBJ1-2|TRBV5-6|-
CASAGRDLTNYGYTF
TGTGCCAGCGCCGGCCGGGATCTGACAAACTATGGCTACACCTTC
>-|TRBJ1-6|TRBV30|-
CAWSLGVQSPLHF
TGTGCCTGGAGTTTAGGTGTACAGTCACCCCTCCACTTT
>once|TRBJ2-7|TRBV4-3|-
CASSQDSGVYEQYF
TGCGCCAGCAGCCAAGATTCGGGAGTGTACGAGCAGTACTTC
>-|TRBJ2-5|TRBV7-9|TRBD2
CASSRLAGGQETQYF
TGTGCCAGCAGCCGACTAGCGGGAGGGCAAGAGACCCAGTACTTC
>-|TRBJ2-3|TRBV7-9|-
CASMGGPTDTQYF
TGTGCCAGCATGGGGGGTCCAACAGATACGCAGTATTTT
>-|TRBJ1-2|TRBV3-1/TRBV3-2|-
CASSHSRGYTF
TGTGCCAGCAGCCATAGTCGCGGCTACACCTTC
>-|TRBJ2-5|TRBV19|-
CASSMAGVETQYF
TGTGCCAGTAGTATGGCCGGGGTGGAGACCCAGTACTTC
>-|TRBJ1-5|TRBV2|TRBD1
CASSVEVAGGETQHF
TGTGCCAGCAGTGTTGAAGTGGCAGGGGGCGAAACCCAGCATTTT
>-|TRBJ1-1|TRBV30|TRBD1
CAWTGGADTEAFF
TGTGCCTGGACAGGGGGCGCAGACACTGAAGCTTTCTTT
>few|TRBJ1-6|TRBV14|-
CASSGGGNSPLHF
TGTGCCAGCAGCGGAGGTGGTAATTCACCCCTCCACTTT
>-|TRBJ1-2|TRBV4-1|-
CASSQDSGNYGYTF
TGCGCCAGCAGCCAAGATAGCGGGAACTATGGCTACACCTTC
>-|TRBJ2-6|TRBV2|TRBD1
CAGKQGARTPGANVLTF
TGTGCCGGAAAACAGGGGGCTCGAACCCCTGGGGCCAACGTCCTGACTTTC
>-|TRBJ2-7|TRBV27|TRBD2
CASSLAVASGRLSYEQYF
TGTGCCAGCAGTTTAGCGGTCGCTAGCGGGAGGTTATCCTACGAGCAGTACTTC
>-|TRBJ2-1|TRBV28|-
CASSSPLPAGAGNEQFF
TGTGCCAGCAGTTCCCCCCTACCGGCGGGTGCGGGTAATGAGCAGTTCTTC
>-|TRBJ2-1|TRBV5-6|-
CASSLLRQDYNEQFF
TGTGCCAGCAGCTTGCTTCGACAGGACTACAATGAGCAGTTCTTC
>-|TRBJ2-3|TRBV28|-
CASSLSGSTDTQYF
TGTGCCAGCAGTTTATCGGGGTCCACAGATACGCAGTATTTT
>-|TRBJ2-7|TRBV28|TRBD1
CASNPGQSYEQYF
TGTGCCAGCAATCCGGGACAGTCCTACGAGCAGTACTTC
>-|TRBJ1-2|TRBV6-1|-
CASRGGTETNYGYTF
TGTGCCAGCAGGGGGGGAACAGAAACTAACTATGGCTACACCTTC
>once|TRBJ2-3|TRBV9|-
CASSSEGLGTDTQYF
TGTGCCAGCAGCTCAGAGGGTTTGGGCACAGATACGCAGTATTTT
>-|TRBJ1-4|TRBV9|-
CASSVQGLDEKLFF
TGTGCCAGCAGCGTCCAGGGACTTGATGAAAAACTGTTTTTT
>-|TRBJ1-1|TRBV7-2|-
CASSLVGRERGTEAFF
TGTGCCAGCAGCTTAGTTGGCAGGGAAAGGGGAACTGAAGCTTTCTTT
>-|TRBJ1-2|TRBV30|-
CAWSPQGLDYGYTF
TGTGCCTGGAGCCCCCAGGGGCTCGACTATGGCTACACCTTC
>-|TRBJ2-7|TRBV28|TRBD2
CASSLAGGGLEQYF
TGTGCCAGCAGCCTAGCGGGAGGGGGGCTCGAGCAGTACTTC
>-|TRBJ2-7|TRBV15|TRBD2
CATTPGLAGGLWNEQYF
TGTGCCACCACCCCGGGACTAGCGGGAGGACTTTGGAACGAGCAGTACTTC
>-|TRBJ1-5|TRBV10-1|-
CASTLMTPDFHSNQPQHF
TGCGCCAGCACCCTAATGACTCCGGACTTCCATAGCAATCAGCCCCAGCATTTT
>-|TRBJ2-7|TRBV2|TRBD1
CASTPGGLYEQYF
TGTGCCAGCACCCCAGGGGGCTTGTACGAGCAGTACTTC
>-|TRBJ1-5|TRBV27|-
CASSFKGSNQPQHF
TGTGCCAGCAGTTTTAAGGGGAGCAATCAGCCCCAGCATTTT
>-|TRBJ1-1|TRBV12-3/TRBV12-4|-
CASSLSYTEAFF
TGTGCCAGCAGTTTATCCTACACTGAAGCTTTCTTT
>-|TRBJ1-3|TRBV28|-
CASSPYGVSGNTIYF
TGTGCCAGCAGTCCTTACGGGGTCTCTGGAAACACCATATATTTT
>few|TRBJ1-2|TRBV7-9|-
CASSHGSYREYTF
TGTGCCAGCAGCCATGGGTCATACAGGGAGTACACCTTC
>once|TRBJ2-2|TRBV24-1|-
CATSDAGSEITGELFF
TGTGCCACCAGTGATGCAGGGTCTGAGATCACCGGGGAGCTGTTTTTT
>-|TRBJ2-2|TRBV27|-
CASSPLYQGWGGELFF
TGTGCCAGCAGTCCTCTTTATCAGGGATGGGGCGGGGAGCTGTTTTTT
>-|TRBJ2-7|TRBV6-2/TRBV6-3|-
CASTYKGVASYEQYF
TGTGCCAGCACTTACAAAGGGGTCGCCTCCTACGAGCAGTACTTC
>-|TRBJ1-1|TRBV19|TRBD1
CASSIRGPYTEAFF
TGTGCCAGTAGTATTAGGGGGCCTTACACTGAAGCTTTCTTT
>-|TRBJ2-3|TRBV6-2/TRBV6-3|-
CASSYRDTQYF
TGTGCCAGCAGTTACCGGGATACGCAGTATTTT
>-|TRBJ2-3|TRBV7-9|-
CASSTTQGEIGTDTQYF
TGTGCCAGCAGTACAACACAGGGAGAGATAGGCACAGATACGCAGTATTTT
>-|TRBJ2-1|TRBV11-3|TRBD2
CASSLEGLAGSPPDNEQFF
TGTGCCAGCAGCTTAGAGGGACTAGCGGGATCCCCCCCCGACAATGAGCAGTTCTTC
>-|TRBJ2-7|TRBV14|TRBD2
CASSLGGLRGEQYF
TGTGCCAGCAGCCTGGGAGGGCTTAGAGGCGAGCAGTACTTC
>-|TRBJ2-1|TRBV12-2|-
CASRGRARAYNEQFF
TGTGCAAGTCGTGGGAGGGCGCGCGCCTACAATGAGCAGTTCTTC
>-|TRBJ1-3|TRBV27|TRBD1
CASSADRPLGSGNTIYF
TGTGCCAGCAGTGCGGACAGGCCATTGGGCTCTGGAAACACCATATATTTT
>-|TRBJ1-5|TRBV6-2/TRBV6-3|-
CASSSGYSNQPQHF
TGTGCCAGCAGTTCAGGGTATAGCAATCAGCCCCAGCATTTT
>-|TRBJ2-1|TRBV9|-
CASSVGNSAYNEQFF
TGTGCCAGCAGCGTAGGTAATAGCGCTTACAATGAGCAGTTCTTC
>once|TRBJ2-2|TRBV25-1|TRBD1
CASGDRGLNTGELFF
TGTGCCAGTGGGGACAGGGGGCTTAACACCGGGGAGCTGTTTTTT
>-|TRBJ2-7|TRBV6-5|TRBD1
CASSAGTGSEQYF
TGTGCCAGCAGCGCCGGGACAGGAAGCGAGCAGTACTTC
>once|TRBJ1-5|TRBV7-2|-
CASSLDSSSNQPQHF
TGTGCCAGCAGCTTAGACAGCTCTAGCAATCAGCCCCAGCATTTT
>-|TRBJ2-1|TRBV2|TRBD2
CASRRTSGRPHNEQFF
TGTGCCAGCAGGAGGACTAGCGGGAGGCCCCACAATGAGCAGTTCTTC
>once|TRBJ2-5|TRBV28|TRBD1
CASSSDGAGGQETQYF
TGTGCCAGCAGTTCCGACGGGGCAGGGGGACAAGAGACCCAGTACTTC
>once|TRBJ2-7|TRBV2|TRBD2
CASSQREYDEQYF
TGTGCCAGCAGTCAGCGGGAGTACGACGAGCAGTACTTC
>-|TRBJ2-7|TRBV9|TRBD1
CASSEGQSHEQYF
TGTGCCAGCAGCGAGGGACAGTCCCACGAGCAGTACTTC
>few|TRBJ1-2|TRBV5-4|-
CASSPGGAGYGYTF
TGTGCCAGCAGCCCCGGGGGGGCAGGGTATGGCTACACCTTC
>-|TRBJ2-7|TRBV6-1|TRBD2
CASSETSGSYEQYF
TGTGCCAGCAGTGAAACAAGCGGGAGTTACGAGCAGTACTTC